What follows are 11 T cell receptor beta chains derived from one specimen sequenced in a study of post-analysis software for immune sequencing data. The study, taken as a whole, reports: TRBV5-6, TRBV5-1 and TRBV20-1 belonged to a set of about five TRBV segments that were more frequent in patients than controls.

Antigen specificity for these receptors is unknown. The authors incorporated unique molecular identifiers into the TCR beta cDNA libraries. MiXCR, applied by TCRdb to the PCR reads, yields one record per CDR3 protein. The sample records approximately 730,000 distinct CDR3 sequences, 40% to 55% being singletons. Sequencing input: blood. These receptors all stem from a girl between 10 and 17 years old with multiple sclerosis.

This clonotype was seen a few times. The chain uses TRBV6-6 and TRBJ1-5; 10 bases are shared with TRBD1. CDR1 MNHNY and CDR2 SVGAGI come from the germline V gene (reference sequence). V dropped 6 bases and J dropped 1; count of bases not matched to a gene: 6. The CDR3 extends over 16 amino acids. The chain's CDR3 is CASRPRQGASNQPQHF. The CDR3 nucleotides are TGTGCCAGCAGACCTCGACAGGGGGCGAGCAATCAGCCCCAGCATTTT.

This clonotype was detected only once. V is TRBV20-1 and J is TRBJ1-2, with TRBD1 matching over 7 bases. Trimming cost V 4 bases and J 3 bases; bases outside gene matches: 5. The CDR3 length is 13 residues. Germline assignment: CDR1 DFQATT and CDR2 SNEGSKA (reference sequence). As DNA, the CDR3 is TGCAGTGCTACGAAGGGGACAGACTATGGCTACACCTTC. Its translation: CSATKGTDYGYTF.

The chain is built from TRBV4-1 and TRBJ1-1; TRBD1 is a possible D gene (5 bases). The CDR3 runs 15 residues. The V end lost 7 bases, the J end lost 1 base, and 16 bases lay between the germline ends. Germline V lookup: CDR1 MGHRA, CDR2 YSYEKL. In nucleotides, the CDR3 is TGCGCCAGCACCACAAGAGGCAGGGAGAACACTGAAGCTTTCTTT. It translates to CASTTRGRENTEAFF.

This clonotype has only a few counts. The chain carries TRBV6-6 and TRBJ2-4; no reliable D call. The germline CDR1 and CDR2 sequences are MNHNY and SVGAGI (reference sequence). V shed 0 bases and J shed 6 bases, with 3 bases lying between them. The CDR3 runs to 12 residues. The DNA of the CDR3 is TGTGCCAGCAGTTACTCTACAAACATTCAGTACTTC. Encoded protein: CASSYSTNIQYF.

This chain links TRBV6-6 with TRBJ1-5, with D perhaps TRBD1 (6 bases). Germline-derived CDR1 and CDR2 are MNHNY and SVGAGI (reference sequence). The CDR3 sequence is 17 residues long. The V and J ends lost 0 bases and 6 bases respectively, with 18 bases between them. The CDR3 is CASSYSPGTPRPQPQHF. In nucleotides, the CDR3 is TGTGCCAGCAGTTACTCACCCGGGACACCCAGGCCTCAGCCCCAGCATTTT.

This chain connects TRBV12-3 or TRBV12-4 to TRBJ2-5, with TRBD2 matching 7 bases. V trimming: 2 bases; J trimming: 0 bases; junction bases outside the gene matches: 0. This CDR3 region has 14 residues. CDR3 bases: TGTGCCAGCAGTTTACGGGAGGACCAAGAGACCCAGTACTTC. Its translation: CASSLREDQETQYF.

This clonotype was seen only a few times. This chain uses TRBV7-3 with TRBJ2-5; D gene ambiguous. The V end lost 1 base, the J end lost 7 bases, and 13 bases lay between the germline ends. The CDR3 extends over 14 amino acids. Germline V gene lookup returns CDR1 SGHTA and CDR2 FQGTGA. The CDR3 nucleotides read TGTGCCAGCAGCTTAAGTGGGCTAGAAGGGACCCAGTACTTC. Translating gives CASSLSGLEGTQYF.

The chain combines TRBV20-1 with TRBJ2-3, with TRBD1 identical over 8 bases. Germline CDR1 DFQATT, CDR2 SNEGSKA (reference sequence). The CDR3 totals 12 residues. V lost 5 bases and J lost 6; bases outside the gene matches: 4. In DNA form, the CDR3 reads TGCAGTGCTTGGACAGGGAGGGATACGCAGTATTTT. It encodes CSAWTGRDTQYF.

The rearrangement links TRBV6-2 or TRBV6-3 to TRBJ2-3, with D perhaps matching TRBD2 (6 bases). The CDR3 spans 14 residues. V was cut by 5 bases and J by 4 bases, with 13 bases left in between. Germline V CDR1 and CDR2: MNHEY, SVGEGT. The CDR3 protein is CASSTRREADTQYF. The CDR3 DNA sequence: TGTGCCAGCAGTACGAGAAGGGAGGCAGATACGCAGTATTTT.

The chain uses TRBV5-8 and TRBJ2-7; D is possibly TRBD2 (6 bases). Trimming took 6 bases from V and 12 from J, leaving 10 bases between them. This CDR3 contains 9 residues. Germline V gives CDR1 SGHTS, CDR2 YDEGEE. Here the CDR3 reads CASIGEAYF. The CDR3 DNA sequence: TGTGCCAGCATAGGGGAGGCGTACTTC.

This clonotype showed up just once. The chain is built from TRBV7-9 and TRBJ1-4; 8 nucleotides line up with TRBD1. Germline lookup yields CDR1 SEHNR and CDR2 FQNEAQ (reference sequence). This CDR3 comprises 14 residues. J gave up 5 bases and V 5 bases, and 4 bases lay outside the gene matches. This CDR3 reads CASSPGQANEKLFF. In DNA, the CDR3 is TGTGCCAGCAGCCCGGGACAGGCCAATGAAAAACTGTTTTTT.